This T cell receptor beta chain is drawn from a study of cytomegalovirus exposure and HLA in healthy donors. 60 Vbeta and 13 Jbeta primers were used in PCR. Assay used: immunoSEQ multiplex PCR; TCRdb lists only in-frame clones, some missing. This repertoire includes 100,000 to 150,000 clones. Comment on this clone: The antigen is not known.

The junction had 9 bases not matched to a gene; V was cut back by 4 bases and J by 2 bases. The germline gives CDR1 SGHRS, CDR2 YFSETQ. This CDR3 region has 15 residues. Findings and limits, study-wide: In vitro data verified a few CMV-associated chains as specific for CMV antigens. Follow-up analysis later connected one missense variant in DCLRE1C with trimming of TCR beta V- and J-genes.

Sequencing input: PBMCs. This chain connects TRBV5-1 to TRBJ2-7, with 7 nucleotides matching TRBD1. The sequence derives from a young man in good health and CMV-seronegative. CDR3 coding DNA: TGCGCCAGCAGCCAACACAAGGGACAGACCTACGAGCAGTACTTC. As protein: CASSQHKGQTYEQYF.